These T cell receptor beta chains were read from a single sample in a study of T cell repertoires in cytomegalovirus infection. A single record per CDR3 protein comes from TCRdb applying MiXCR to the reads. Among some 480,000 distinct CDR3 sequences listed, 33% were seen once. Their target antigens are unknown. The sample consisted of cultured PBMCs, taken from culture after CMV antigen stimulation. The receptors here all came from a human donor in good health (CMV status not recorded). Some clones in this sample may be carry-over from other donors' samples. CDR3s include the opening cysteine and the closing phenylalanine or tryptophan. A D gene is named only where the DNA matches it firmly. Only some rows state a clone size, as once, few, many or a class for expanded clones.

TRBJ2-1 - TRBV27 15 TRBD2 TGTGCCAGCACGTCCTACGCGGGAGCTTTGAATGAGCAGTTCTTC CASTSYAGALNEQFF
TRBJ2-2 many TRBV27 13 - TGTGCCAGCAGGACTCGAAACACCGGGGAGCTGTTTTTT CASRTRNTGELFF
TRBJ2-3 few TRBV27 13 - TGTGCCAGCAGTTACCGTTGGGGAGATACGCAGTATTTT CASSYRWGDTQYF
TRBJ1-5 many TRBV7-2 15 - TGTGCCAGCAGCTTAGTTGGGCAGGGCTATCAGCCCCAGCATTTT CASSLVGQGYQPQHF
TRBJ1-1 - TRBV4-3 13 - TGCGCCAGCAGCCAATCCAGGGCCGCTGAAGCTTTCTTT CASSQSRAAEAFF
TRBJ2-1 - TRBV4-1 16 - TGCGCCAGCAGCCAGGTGATCGGGCTAAGCCACAATGAGCAGTTCTTC CASSQVIGLSHNEQFF
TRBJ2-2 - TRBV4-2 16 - TGTGCCAGCAGCCAAGGAGGGGGGCTAGGGACCGGGGAGCTGTTTTTT CASSQGGGLGTGELFF
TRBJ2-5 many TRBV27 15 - TGTGCCAGCAGCTTCGGAGGAGGGGGCATTGGGACCCAGTACTTC CASSFGGGGIGTQYF
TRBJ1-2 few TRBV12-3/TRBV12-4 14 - TGTGCCAGCAGCGTACAGGCTAGCGGCTATGGCTACACCTTC CASSVQASGYGYTF
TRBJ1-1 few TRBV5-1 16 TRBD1 TGCGCCAGCAGCTTGGGGGGACAGGGAGGGAACACTGAAGCTTTCTTT CASSLGGQGGNTEAFF
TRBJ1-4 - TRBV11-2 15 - TGTGCCAGCAGCTTTTTCACAGGACCTAATGAAAAACTGTTTTTT CASSFFTGPNEKLFF
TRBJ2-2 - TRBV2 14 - TGTGCCAGCAGTGGGGACGCTGGCGCCGGGGAGCTGTTTTTT CASSGDAGAGELFF
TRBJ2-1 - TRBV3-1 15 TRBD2 TGTGCCAGCAGCCCGAGGGGTGGGAGGGGAAATGAGCAGTTCTTC CASSPRGGRGNEQFF
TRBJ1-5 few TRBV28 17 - TGTGCCAGCAGTTTTTCATCTGGGGCATCCCCAAATCAGCCCCAGCATTTT CASSFSSGASPNQPQHF
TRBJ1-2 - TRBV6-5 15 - TGTGCCAGCAGTCGCGGGTTTTACGATAACTATGGCTACACCTTC CASSRGFYDNYGYTF
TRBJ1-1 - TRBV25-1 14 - TGTGCCAGCAGTGAATCTGGGATGAACACTGAAGCTTTCTTT CASSESGMNTEAFF
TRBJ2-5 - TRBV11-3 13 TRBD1 TGTGCCAGCAGCTTCGGGACAGAAGAGACCCAGTACTTC CASSFGTEETQYF
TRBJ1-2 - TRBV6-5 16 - TGTGCCAGCAGTTACTCGCATGCCGGGGTGTTGCGTGGCTACACCTTC CASSYSHAGVLRGYTF
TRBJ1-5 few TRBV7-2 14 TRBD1 TGTGCCAGCAGCACCCGACAGGGTATTCCGCCCCAGCATTTT CASSTRQGIPPQHF
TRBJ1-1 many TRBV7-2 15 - TGTGCCAGCAGCCGAGAGAACAGGGTGGGGACTGAAGCTTTCTTT CASSRENRVGTEAFF
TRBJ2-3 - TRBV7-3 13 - TGTGCCAGCAGCTTAATAACCGGGGGTACGCAGTATTTT CASSLITGGTQYF
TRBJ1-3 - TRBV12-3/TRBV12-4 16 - TGTGCCAGCAGCGAAATCGGGGGACCAAGGGGAAACACCATATATTTT CASSEIGGPRGNTIYF
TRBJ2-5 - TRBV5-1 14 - TGCGCCAGCAGCTTGGAACAACTCCGGGAGACCCAGTACTTC CASSLEQLRETQYF
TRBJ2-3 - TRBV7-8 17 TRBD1 TGTGCCAGCAGCTCCTCCCGCCGGACAGGGGGTCTAGATACGCAGTATTTT CASSSSRRTGGLDTQYF
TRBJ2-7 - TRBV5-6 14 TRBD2 TGTGCCAGCAGCTTTGGGACTAACTCCTACGAGCAGTACTTC CASSFGTNSYEQYF
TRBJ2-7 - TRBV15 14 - TGTGCCACCAGCATCAGGGACGGACCCTACGAGCAGTACTTC CATSIRDGPYEQYF
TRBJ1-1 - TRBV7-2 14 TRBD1 TGTGCCAGCAGTCAAATCACAGGGGACACTGAAGCTTTCTTT CASSQITGDTEAFF
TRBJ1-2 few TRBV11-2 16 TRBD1 TGTGCCAGCAGCGCCCGGGACAGGGGGCGGGGAGATGGCTACACCTTC CASSARDRGRGDGYTF
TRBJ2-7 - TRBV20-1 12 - TGCAGTGCAGGGGGGGGATCCTACGAGCAGTACTTC CSAGGGSYEQYF
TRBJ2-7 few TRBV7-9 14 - TGTGCCAGCAGCCCCGTAGTAGGGACCTACGAGCAGTACTTC CASSPVVGTYEQYF
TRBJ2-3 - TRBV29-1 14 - TGCAGCGCCGCAGAATCTTGGGGCACAGATACGCAGTATTTT CSAAESWGTDTQYF
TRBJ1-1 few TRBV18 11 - TGTGCCAGCTCGTATGCTGTGGAAGCTTTCTTT CASSYAVEAFF
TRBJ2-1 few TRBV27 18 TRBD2 TGTGCCAGCAGTTTATATGGCCCGACTAGCGGGAGTAGCAATGAGCAGTTCTTC CASSLYGPTSGSSNEQFF
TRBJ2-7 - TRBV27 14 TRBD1 TGTGCCAGCAGTTCCTGGACAGGGTTAAGTGAGCAGTACTTC CASSSWTGLSEQYF
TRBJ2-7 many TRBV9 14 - TGTGCCAGCAGCGTCGCCCCTCAATCCTACGAGCAGTACTTC CASSVAPQSYEQYF
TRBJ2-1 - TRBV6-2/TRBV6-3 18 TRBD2 TGTGCCAGCAGTTACCCGCGGGAGGGCCCGGGCTCCTACAATGAGCAGTTCTTC CASSYPREGPGSYNEQFF
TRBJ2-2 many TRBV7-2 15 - TGTGCCAGCAAACAGGACCCAACGAACACCGGGGAGCTGTTTTTT CASKQDPTNTGELFF
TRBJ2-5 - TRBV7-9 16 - TGTGCCAGCAGCTTTCCTGGGACGGAGGACCGAGAGACCCAGTACTTC CASSFPGTEDRETQYF
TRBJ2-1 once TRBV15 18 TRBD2 TGTGCCACCAGCAGAATCGGATGGACTAGCGGAACCTACAATGAGCAGTTCTTC CATSRIGWTSGTYNEQFF
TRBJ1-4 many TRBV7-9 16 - TGTGCCAGCAGTAACCCGAGGTCAGCAACTAATGAAAAACTGTTTTTT CASSNPRSATNEKLFF
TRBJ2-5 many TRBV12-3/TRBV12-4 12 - TGTGCCAGCAGTAAGGTGCAAGAGACCCAGTACTTC CASSKVQETQYF
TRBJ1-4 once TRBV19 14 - TGTGCCAGTAGGATACAGTCTTCTAATGAAAAACTGTTTTTT CASRIQSSNEKLFF
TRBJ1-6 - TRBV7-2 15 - TGTGCCAGCAGCTTAGATCCGGGGAGGGCCTCACCCCTCCACTTT CASSLDPGRASPLHF
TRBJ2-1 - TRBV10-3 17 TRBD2 TGTGCCATCAGTGGTCACGGGACTAGCGGGATAGGTAATGAGCAGTTCTTC CAISGHGTSGIGNEQFF
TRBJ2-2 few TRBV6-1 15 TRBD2 TGTGCCAGCAGTGTGGGAGGGACGAACACCGGGGAGCTGTTTTTT CASSVGGTNTGELFF
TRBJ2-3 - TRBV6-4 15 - TGTGCCAGCAGTGCTTTGAGTGGTTCGTTGGATACGCAGTATTTT CASSALSGSLDTQYF
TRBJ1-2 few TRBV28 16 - TGTGCCAGCAGTCTCCGACCAGGGATCCCAGAGCCTGGCTACACCTTC CASSLRPGIPEPGYTF
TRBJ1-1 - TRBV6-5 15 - TGTGCCAGCCATAGGGGCAGGGCAAAAGACACTGAAGCTTTCTTT CASHRGRAKDTEAFF
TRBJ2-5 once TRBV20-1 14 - TGCAGTGCTAGAGTCCCTGGACGCCGGGAAACCCAGTACTTC CSARVPGRRETQYF
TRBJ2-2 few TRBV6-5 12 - TGTGCCAGCAGTTACGGGAGCGGGGAGCTGTTTTTT CASSYGSGELFF
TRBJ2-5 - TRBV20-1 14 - TGCAGTGCCCACGAGGGGGTCCTGGGGGAGACCCAGTACTTC CSAHEGVLGETQYF